This entry is about one T cell receptor (beta chain). Its matching antigen is unknown. These data come from a study of PD-1 blockade in mismatch repair-deficient tumors. Trimming removed 1 base from V and 5 bases from J, with 5 bases in between. Germline V gene data show CDR1 as SGHAT and CDR2 as FQNNGV. The CDR3 has 12 residues. This table comes from immunoSEQ multiplex PCR, and its TCRdb copy is limited to in-frame clones, with some not included. The sample has some 120,000 clones; about nine tenths are singletons. Points from the study as a whole: After pembrolizumab, tumor-resident clones rose rapidly, then generally contracted before radiologic responses.

This clonotype was sampled from an adult with mismatch repair-deficient cancer. The specimen comprised peripheral blood, sampled approximately 70 weeks after starting pembrolizumab. This chain uses TRBV11-2 with TRBJ2-5; the D is unclear. The CDR3 region is CASSLGSETQYF. CDR3 nucleotides: TGTGCCAGCAGCTTAGGATCTGAGACCCAGTACTTC.